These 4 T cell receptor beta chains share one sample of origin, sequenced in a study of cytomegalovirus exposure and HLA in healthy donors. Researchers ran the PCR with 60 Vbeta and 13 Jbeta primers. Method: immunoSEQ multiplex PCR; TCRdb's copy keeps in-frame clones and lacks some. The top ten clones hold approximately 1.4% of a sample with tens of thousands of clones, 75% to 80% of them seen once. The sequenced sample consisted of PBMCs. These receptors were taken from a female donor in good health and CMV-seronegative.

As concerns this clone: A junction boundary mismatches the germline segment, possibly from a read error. The CDR3 loop reads CASSLAPSTEAFF. Written as DNA, the CDR3 is TGTGCTAGCAGCTTAGCCCCCTCGACTGAAGCTTTCTTT. This chain links TRBV7-7 with TRBJ1-1; D call uncertain. CDR1 is SSHAT and CDR2 is FNYEAQ in the germline V gene (reference sequence). The CDR3 is 13 residues long.

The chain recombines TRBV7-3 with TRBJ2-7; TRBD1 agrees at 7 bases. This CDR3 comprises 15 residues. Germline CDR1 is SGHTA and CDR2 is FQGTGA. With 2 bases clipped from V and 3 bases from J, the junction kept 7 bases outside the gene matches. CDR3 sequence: CASSLSGTEIYEQYF. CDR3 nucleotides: TGTGCCAGCAGCTTATCCGGGACAGAGATCTACGAGCAGTACTTC.

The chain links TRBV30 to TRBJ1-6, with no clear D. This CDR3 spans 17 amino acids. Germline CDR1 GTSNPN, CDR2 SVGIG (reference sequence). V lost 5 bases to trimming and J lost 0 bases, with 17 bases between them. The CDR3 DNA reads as TGTGCCTGGTCCCCTAGCAGGTCCAGCTCCTATAATTCACCCCTCCACTTT. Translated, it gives CAWSPSRSSSYNSPLHF. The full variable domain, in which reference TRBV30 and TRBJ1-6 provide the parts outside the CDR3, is SQTIHQWPATLVQPVGSPLSLECTVEGTSNPNLYWYRQAAGRGLQLLFYSVGIGQISSEVPQNLSASRPQDRQFILSSKKLLLSDSGFYLCAWSPSRSSSYNSPLHFGNGTRLTVT.

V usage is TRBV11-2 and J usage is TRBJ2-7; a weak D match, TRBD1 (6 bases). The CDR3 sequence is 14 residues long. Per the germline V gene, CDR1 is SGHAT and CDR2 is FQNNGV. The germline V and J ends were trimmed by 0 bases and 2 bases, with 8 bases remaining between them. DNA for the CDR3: TGTGCCAGCAGCTTAGAACAGGGTCCCTACGAGCAGTACTTC. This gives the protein CASSLEQGPYEQYF.